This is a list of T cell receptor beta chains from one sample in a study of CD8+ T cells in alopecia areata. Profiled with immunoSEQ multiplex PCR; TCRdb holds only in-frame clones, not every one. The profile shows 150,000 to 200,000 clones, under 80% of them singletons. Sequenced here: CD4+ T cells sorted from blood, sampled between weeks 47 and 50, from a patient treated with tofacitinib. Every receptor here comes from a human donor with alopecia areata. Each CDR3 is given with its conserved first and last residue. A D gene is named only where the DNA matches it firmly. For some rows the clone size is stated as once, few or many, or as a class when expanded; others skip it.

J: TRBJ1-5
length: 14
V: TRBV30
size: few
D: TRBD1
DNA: TGTGCCTGGGGGACAGGTGGAGGAAATCAGCCCCAGCATTTT
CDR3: CAWGTGGGNQPQHF

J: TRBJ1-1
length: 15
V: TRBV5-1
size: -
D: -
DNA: TGCGCCAGCAGCTTGGACAGGGTTTTAGTAGAGGGAGCTTTCTTT
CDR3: CASSLDRVLVEGAFF

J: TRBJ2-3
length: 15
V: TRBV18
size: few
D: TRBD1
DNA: TGTGCCAGCTCACCGGACAGGGGGCTCACAGATACGCAGTATTTT
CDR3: CASSPDRGLTDTQYF

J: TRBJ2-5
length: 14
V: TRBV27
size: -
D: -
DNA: TGTGCCAGCAGCTCGACGTTAAGTGTTGAGACCCAGTACTTC
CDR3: CASSSTLSVETQYF

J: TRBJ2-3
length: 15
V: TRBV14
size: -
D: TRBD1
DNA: TGTGCCAGCAGCAAACAGGGGTCCAGCACAGATACGCAGTATTTT
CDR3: CASSKQGSSTDTQYF

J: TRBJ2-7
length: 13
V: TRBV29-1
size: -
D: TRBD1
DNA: TGCAGCGTTGCCGGGACAGGGGCTCTCGAGCAGTACTTC
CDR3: CSVAGTGALEQYF

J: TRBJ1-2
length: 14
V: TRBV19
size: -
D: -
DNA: TGTGCCAGTAGTATGGGGAGGGCCCCCTATGGCTACACCTTC
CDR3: CASSMGRAPYGYTF

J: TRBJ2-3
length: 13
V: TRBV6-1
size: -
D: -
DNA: TGTGCCAGCAGCTGGCTCTACACAGATACGCAGTATTTT
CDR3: CASSWLYTDTQYF

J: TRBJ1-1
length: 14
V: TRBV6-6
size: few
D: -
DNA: TGTGCCAGCAGTGTGGGCTTTAGGGGGACTGAAGCTTTCTTT
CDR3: CASSVGFRGTEAFF

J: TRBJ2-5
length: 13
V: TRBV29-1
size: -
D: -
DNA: TGCAGCGTTGGGCAGAGACTTCAAGAGACCCAGTACTTC
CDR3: CSVGQRLQETQYF

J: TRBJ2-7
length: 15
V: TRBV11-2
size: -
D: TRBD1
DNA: TGTGCCAGCAGCTTAGCCGGACAGGGAGTGTTCGAGCAGTACTTC
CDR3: CASSLAGQGVFEQYF

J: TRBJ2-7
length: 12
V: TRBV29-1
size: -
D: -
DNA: TGCAGCGCCGTGGGTGGAAAGTGGGAGCAGTACTTC
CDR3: CSAVGGKWEQYF

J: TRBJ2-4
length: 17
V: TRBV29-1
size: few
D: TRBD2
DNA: TGCAGCGTTGTTAGGACTAGCGGGGGGGCGGCCAAAAACATTCAGTACTTC
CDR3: CSVVRTSGGAAKNIQYF

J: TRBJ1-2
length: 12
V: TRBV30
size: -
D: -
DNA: TGTGCCTGGAGTGTCCAGGGGCCGGTGTACACCTTC
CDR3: CAWSVQGPVYTF